The 5 T cell receptor beta chains in this list originate from one sample, sequenced in a study of blood T cell repertoires in COVID-19. Produced via immunoSEQ multiplex PCR; TCRdb's table is partial and in-frame only. The table includes fewer than 200,000 clones, approximately 89% detected once. What was sequenced was peripheral blood. Every receptor here comes from a man in his forties with active or convalescent COVID-19.

This chain links TRBV6-5 with TRBJ1-6, with 8 nucleotides matching TRBD1. The germline V gene encodes CDR1 MNHEY and CDR2 SVGAGI. The CDR3 totals 12 residues. The J segment lost 7 bases and the V segment lost 10 bases, leaving 3 bases of the junction unmatched. This CDR3 is CATGQGNSPLHF. The CDR3 nucleotides read TGTGCCACAGGACAGGGAAATTCACCCCTCCACTTT.

V usage is TRBV27 and J usage is TRBJ1-1; D gene unclear. CDR1 and CDR2 (germline): MNHEY, SMNVEV (reference sequence). The CDR3 runs 15 residues. V lost 1 base and J lost 3, with 12 bases in between. The CDR3 is CASSLFWSRDTEAFF. DNA of the CDR3: TGTGCCAGCAGTTTATTTTGGTCCCGGGACACTGAAGCTTTCTTT.

The J gene is TRBJ1-5, the V gene TRBV19; 9 bases fit TRBD1. This CDR3 contains 15 residues. Germline-derived CDR1 and CDR2 are LNHDA and SQIVND (reference sequence). V shed 6 bases, J shed 9 bases, and the junction held 12 bases outside the gene matches. The CDR3 region has the DNA TGTGCCAGTAGGACGGGACAGGGAGGAAACGGGCCCCAGCATTTT. This encodes CASRTGQGGNGPQHF.

The chain joins TRBV5-1 to TRBJ2-5, with a weak D call TRBD2 (6 bases). There are 13 residues in the CDR3. CDR1 and CDR2 from the germline V gene are SGHRS and YFSETQ. V was pared by 4 bases and J by 5 bases, with 12 bases between. In DNA form, the CDR3 reads TGCGCCAGCAGCACTCCCCTAGCGGAGACCCAGTACTTC. Its protein product is CASSTPLAETQYF.

The CDR3 bases are TGTGCCAGCAGTTACTCCGTCGCGGGACCTAACACTGAAGCTTTCTTT. This encodes CASSYSVAGPNTEAFF. The chain uses TRBV6-6 and TRBJ1-1, with D possibly TRBD1 on 5 matching bases. CDR1 and CDR2 from the germline V gene are MNHNY and SVGAGI (reference sequence). The CDR3 totals 16 residues. V was pared by 0 bases and J by 2 bases, with 13 bases between.